The text below deals with one T cell receptor beta chain. In the source study's methods: Scientists estimated how many nucleated cells there were by amplifying reference gene primers. Clones were read by immunoSEQ multiplex PCR, and TCRdb kept only the in-frame ones, dropping some. V and J calls and clone size are given by that table; D and trimming were obtained from the DNA. The top ten hold approximately 8.3% of the sample, which has some 490,000 clones, about nine tenths seen once. These data are taken from a study of blood T cell repertoires in COVID-19. Germline loops: CDR1 MNHEY, CDR2 SMNVEV (reference sequence). V lost 7 bases to trimming and J lost 0 bases, with 12 bases between them. The length of the CDR3 is 15 residues. Clinical history as reported by participants underpinned cohort assignment.

The sequence derives from a woman aged 60-75 years who had recovered from COVID-19. The chain links TRBV27 to TRBJ2-2; D might be TRBD1 (5 bases). The specimen was PBMCs or T cells enriched from blood (not recorded which). The DNA of the CDR3 is TGTGCCAGCAACCCGACAGTCCCGAACACCGGGGAGCTGTTTTTT. This translates into CASNPTVPNTGELFF.